This T cell receptor beta chain was identified during a study of T cell responses to AZD1222 COVID-19 vaccine (dated by TCRdb to the early 2020s). General notes on the study: AZD1222 recipients with second doses at about 4 weeks or about 12 weeks were pooled, because spike-specific TCR depth and breadth did not differ between schedules. A total of just over 230 trial participants underwent TCR sequencing, of whom more than 200 had received two doses of AZD1222 and some 25 had received two doses of the MenACWY control vaccine. Trial participants were enrolled into age subgroups of 18-55, 56-69 and 70-plus years, which contained around 140, 26 and 57 TCR-sequenced participants, respectively. Study-wide conclusions, independent of this receptor: The whole spike protein was spanned by vaccine-associated CD4 TCRs, and dominant responses were seen in regions 160-218 and 743-854. Spike-specific TCR breadth and depth rose significantly after two AZD1222 doses compared with day 0 and with MenACWY recipients. Because no samples from the day 14 peak response were available, repertoires could be characterized only after the peak T cell response. Participants were mostly white British and included more females than males, and it was suggested by the authors that clonal diversity may have been underestimated. Reportedly, close to half of the unique spike-specific TCRs recognized epitopes lying outside the regions that are mutated in the B.1.351 and B.1.1.7 variants. In the small 56-69-year group, the increase in depth fell short of significance, most likely because of low power. Conclusions about previously exposed vaccinees are limited, since just 5 to 7 AZD1222 recipients were seropositive for SARS-CoV-2 at baseline.

As concerns this clone: The specificity of this receptor is unknown. No base-level quality is on record; no much larger clone is a single base apart.

Explained via the paper, the time point label denotes: baseline before first vaccination. Samples from vaccinated people were obtained from the UK trials COV001 and COV002, which included a single-blind randomized controlled phase 2/3 trial of AZD1222 (ChAdOx1 nCoV-19) in healthy adults. Trial participant PBMC samples were collected at day 0 and day 28 after the second dose for TCRbeta chain sequencing. The CDR3 regions of human TCRbeta chains were analyzed by immunosequencing. The original methods were these. Repertoire TCRs were checked for matches against a reference library of SARS-CoV-2-specific TCRs that had been generated using the MIRA antigen-specificity platform. Breadth meant the fraction of unique TCRs that were SARS-CoV-2-associated, whereas depth meant the fraction of total T cells that were SARS-CoV-2-associated. Using the MIRA data, every spike-specific TCR was mapped to the spike region that the TCR reacted to and assigned to either a CD4 or a CD8 class. Log10-transformed breadth and depth values were compared by one-way ANOVA with Sidak's multiple comparisons tests. TCRdb provides this immuneACCESS table in a form limited to in-frame rearrangements. Some clones are lacking; in checked studies, under half of them reflect an unresolved V gene, and why the rest are absent is not known. The V and J calls and the clone size are those of that table, but D and trimming were determined from the DNA. The sample contains around 190,000 clones, 85% to 95% of them found a single time. The ten largest make up 1% to 1.5% of the sample.

CDR1 and CDR2 (SGDLS, YYNGEE) derive from the germline V gene. From the cysteine through the phenylalanine, the CDR3 covers 15 amino acids. Only the CDR3 region is kept as DNA, spanning 45 bases read in frame from base 1. Trimming leaves V shorter by 0 bases and J shorter by 10 bases, with the junction holding 5 bases beyond the gene matches. The chain was built from TRBV9 and TRBJ1-6, and 9 junction bases match TRBD1. The specimen was peripheral blood, collected on day 0 of AZD1222 vaccination. The sequence was obtained from an adult in good health. The CDR3 protein: CASSVGDRVNSPLHF. The nucleotides are TGTGCCAGCAGCGTAGGGGACAGGGTAAACTCACCCCTCCACTTT.